This T cell receptor beta chain was recorded in a study of PD-L1 blockade in urothelial cancer. Described time point: peripheral blood 6 weeks after treatment start. Urothelial carcinoma in patients was locally advanced or metastatic. The assay was immunoSEQ multiplex PCR, and TCRdb's table has in-frame clones only and misses some. This sample has 100,000 to 150,000 clones, with roughly 86% found just once. The germline V and J ends were trimmed by 4 bases and 6 bases, with 16 bases remaining between them. Germline CDR1 SGHTA, CDR2 FQGNSA. CDR3 size: 15 residues. The sample here was PBMCs, taken around atezolizumab (anti-PD-L1) treatment. The TCR originated in a man aged 45-60 years with urothelial cancer. V and J are TRBV7-2 and TRBJ1-5; D may be TRBD1 (5 bases). CDR3 DNA: TGTGCCAGCAGCTCTCGTTCAGGGCGGGGTCAGCCCCAGCATTTT. Its translation: CASSSRSGRGQPQHF.